The rows below give T cell receptor beta chains drawn from one sample of a study of human T cells and chemical hapten exposure. TCRdb called the RACE reads again in MiXCR, with one record for every CDR3 protein. Here the sample spans approximately 180,000 distinct CDR3 sequences, more than 25% being singletons. This sample comprised whole blood, obtained in connection with sensitization to the hapten diphenylcyclopropenone (DPC). These TCRs come from a woman in her twenties or thirties with alopecia areata. Some clones in this sample may be carry-over from other donors' samples. CDR3s leave out the opening cysteine and the closing phenylalanine or tryptophan. Each record gives: J gene, V gene, D gene, CDR3 protein. The D gene is left open where the match is weak.

TRBJ2-1,TRBV7-9,TRBD1,ASSSRRQGLWQF
TRBJ1-2,TRBV28,TRBD1,ASSSLRGRNYGYT
TRBJ2-2,TRBV4-3,NA,ASSQTRVSGELF
TRBJ1-2,TRBV2,NA,ASSEAGPYGYT
TRBJ2-7,TRBV20-1,NA,SASVLQGGEQY
TRBJ2-3,TRBV5-1,TRBD1,ASSSGQSTDTQY
TRBJ2-1,TRBV28,NA,ASSLSYSGQF
TRBJ2-3,TRBV20-1,NA,GAPPRGGHTDTQY
TRBJ2-7,TRBV12-3/TRBV12-4,NA,ASSPDGDRSSYEQY
TRBJ2-1,TRBV6-4,TRBD2,ASSPSGTSGRGASNEQF
TRBJ1-2,TRBV29-1,NA,SERKAAGQVYT
TRBJ2-1,TRBV28,TRBD2,ASLSGGAGGYFEQF
TRBJ2-3,TRBV20-1,TRBD2,SGLKGTDTQY
TRBJ1-5,TRBV6-2/TRBV6-3,TRBD1,ASSYGQAPGGNQPQH
TRBJ1-2,TRBV10-3,NA,AISDRGRTLGYGYT
TRBJ1-1,TRBV28,TRBD1,ASTHSGTGVRAF
TRBJ1-2,TRBV4-3,NA,ASSQGRGEGGYT
TRBJ2-5,TRBV28,NA,ASSHRDNIQETQY
TRBJ2-7,TRBV6-2/TRBV6-3,NA,ASMGPRREQY
TRBJ1-4,TRBV10-3,TRBD1,ASSGQGGEKLF
TRBJ2-1,TRBV7-2,NA,ASRQHGFTFNEQF
TRBJ2-1,TRBV7-7,TRBD2,ASSAGGSHNEQF
TRBJ2-1,TRBV14,TRBD1,ASSPWTGANEQF
TRBJ1-1,TRBV5-5,NA,ASSFNEGMNTEAF
TRBJ1-6,TRBV11-1,NA,ASSSHDGRMDSPLH
TRBJ2-5,TRBV28,TRBD1,ASSRDRGIQETQY
TRBJ2-3,TRBV10-3,TRBD2,ATPDQRESTDTQY